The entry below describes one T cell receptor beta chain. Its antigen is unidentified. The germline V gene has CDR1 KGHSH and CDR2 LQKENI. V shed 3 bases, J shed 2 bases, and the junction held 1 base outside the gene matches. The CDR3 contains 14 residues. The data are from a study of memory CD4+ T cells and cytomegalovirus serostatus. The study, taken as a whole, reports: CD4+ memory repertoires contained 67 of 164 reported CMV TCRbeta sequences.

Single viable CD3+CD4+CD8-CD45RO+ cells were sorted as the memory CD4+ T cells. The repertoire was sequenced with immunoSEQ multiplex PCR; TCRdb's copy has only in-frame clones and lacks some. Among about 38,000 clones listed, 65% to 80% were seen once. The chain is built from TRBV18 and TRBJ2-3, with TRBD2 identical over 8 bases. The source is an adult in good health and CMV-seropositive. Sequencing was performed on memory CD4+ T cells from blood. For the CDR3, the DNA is TGTGCCAGCTCACCCGGACTAGCCACAGATACGCAGTATTTT. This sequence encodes CASSPGLATDTQYF.